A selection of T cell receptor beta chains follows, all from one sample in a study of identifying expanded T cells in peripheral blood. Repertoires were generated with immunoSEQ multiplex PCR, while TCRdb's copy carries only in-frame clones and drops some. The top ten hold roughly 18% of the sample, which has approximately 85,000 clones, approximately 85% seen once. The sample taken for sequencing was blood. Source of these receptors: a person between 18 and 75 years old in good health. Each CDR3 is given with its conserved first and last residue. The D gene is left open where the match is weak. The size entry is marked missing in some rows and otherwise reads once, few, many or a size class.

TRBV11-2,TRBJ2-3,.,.,CASSLVLPILDTTDTQYF,TGTGCCAGCAGCTTAGTTCTCCCAATACTGGACACCACAGATACGCAGTATTTT
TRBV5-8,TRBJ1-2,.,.,CASSLEGSRDYGYTF,TGTGCCAGCAGCTTGGAGGGGTCCCGGGACTATGGCTACACCTTC
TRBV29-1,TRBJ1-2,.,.,CSVGGQGSTFRGYTF,TGCAGCGTGGGGGGGCAGGGATCGACTTTTCGTGGCTACACCTTC
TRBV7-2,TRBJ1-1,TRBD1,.,CASSSRQGSDTEAFF,TGTGCCAGCAGCTCTCGACAGGGGTCGGACACTGAAGCTTTCTTT
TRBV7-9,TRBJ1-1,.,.,CASSLVFVNTEAFF,TGTGCCAGCAGCTTAGTTTTCGTGAACACTGAAGCTTTCTTT
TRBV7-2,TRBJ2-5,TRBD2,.,CASSLTSGEWETQYF,TGTGCCAGCAGCCTCACTAGCGGGGAGTGGGAGACCCAGTACTTC
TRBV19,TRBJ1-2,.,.,CASSSRTYGYTF,TGTGCCAGTAGTTCCCGGACCTATGGCTACACCTTC
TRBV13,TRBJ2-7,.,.,CASTKVGSEQYF,TGTGCCAGCACGAAAGTAGGGTCCGAGCAGTACTTC
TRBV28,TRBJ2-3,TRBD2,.,CASSLPGGVDTQYF,TGTGCCAGCAGCCTACCGGGGGGGGTAGATACGCAGTATTTT
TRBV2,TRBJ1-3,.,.,CASSEGSLSGNTIYF,TGTGCCAGCAGTGAGGGCAGCCTCTCTGGAAACACCATATATTTT
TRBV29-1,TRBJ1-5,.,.,CSVEDLGQPQHF,TGCAGCGTTGAAGACCTGGGTCAGCCCCAGCATTTT
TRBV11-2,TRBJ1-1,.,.,CASSLGSEYLTEAFF,TGTGCCAGCAGCTTAGGTTCAGAATATCTCACTGAAGCTTTCTTT
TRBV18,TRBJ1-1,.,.,CASSPGSGSGDTEAFF,TGTGCCAGCTCACCAGGTAGTGGCAGCGGGGACACTGAAGCTTTCTTT
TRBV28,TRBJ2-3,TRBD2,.,CASSLASGRVSDTQYF,TGTGCCAGCAGTTTGGCTAGCGGGAGGGTTTCAGATACGCAGTATTTT
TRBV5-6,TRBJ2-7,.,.,CASDAGYEQYF,TGTGCCAGCGACGCAGGCTACGAGCAGTACTTC
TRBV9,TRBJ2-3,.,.,CASSVRASSDTDTQYF,TGTGCCAGCAGCGTACGCGCGTCATCAGACACAGATACGCAGTATTTT
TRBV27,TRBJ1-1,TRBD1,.,CASSYRGGTEAFF,TGTGCCAGCAGTTACAGGGGAGGGACTGAAGCTTTCTTT
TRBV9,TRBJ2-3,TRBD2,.,CASNPFSGSSTDTQYF,TGTGCCAGCAACCCCTTTAGCGGGTCAAGCACAGATACGCAGTATTTT
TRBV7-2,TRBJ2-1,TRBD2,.,CASSPEGRALHIEQFF,TGTGCCAGCAGCCCAGAAGGGAGGGCCTTACATATTGAGCAGTTCTTC
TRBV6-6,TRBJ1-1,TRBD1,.,CASIPGGMNTEAFF,TGTGCCAGCATCCCAGGGGGAATGAACACTGAAGCTTTCTTT
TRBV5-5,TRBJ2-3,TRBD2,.,CASSLRLAGGFRTDTQYF,TGTGCCAGCAGCTTGAGGCTAGCGGGAGGATTTCGCACAGATACGCAGTATTTT
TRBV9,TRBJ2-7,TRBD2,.,CASSARRLAEPNTSYEQYF,TGTGCCAGCAGCGCAAGACGACTAGCGGAGCCCAATACTTCCTACGAGCAGTACTTC
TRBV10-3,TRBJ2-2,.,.,CAISDGPLNTGELFF,TGTGCCATCAGCGACGGACCTTTGAACACCGGGGAGCTGTTTTTT
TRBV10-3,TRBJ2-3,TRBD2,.,CAISGIFSGSGGDTQYF,TGTGCCATCAGTGGAATTTTTAGCGGGAGCGGTGGAGATACGCAGTATTTT
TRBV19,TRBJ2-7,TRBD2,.,CASSSLAGSSYEQYF,TGTGCCAGTAGCTCCCTAGCGGGAAGCTCCTACGAGCAGTACTTC
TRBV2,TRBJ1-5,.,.,CASSELQGIQPQHF,TGTGCCAGCAGTGAACTGCAGGGGATTCAGCCCCAGCATTTT
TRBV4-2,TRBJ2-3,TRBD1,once,CASSGTGQSTDTQYF,TGTGCCAGCAGCGGTACGGGACAGAGCACAGATACGCAGTATTTT
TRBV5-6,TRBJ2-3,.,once,CASRRILGDTQYF,TGTGCCAGCAGGCGTATCTTAGGAGATACGCAGTATTTT
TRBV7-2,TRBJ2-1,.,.,CASSLAHSPSYNEQFF,TGTGCCAGCAGCTTAGCTCACTCCCCCTCCTACAATGAGCAGTTCTTC
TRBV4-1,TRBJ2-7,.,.,CASSQGQNLNEQYF,TGCGCCAGCAGCCAAGGCCAGAATTTAAACGAGCAGTACTTC
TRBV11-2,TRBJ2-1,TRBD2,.,CASSRQTSGTFNEQFF,TGTGCCAGCAGCCGCCAAACTAGCGGGACGTTCAATGAGCAGTTCTTC
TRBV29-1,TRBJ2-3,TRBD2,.,CSVESSGSTDTQYF,TGCAGCGTTGAAAGTAGCGGGAGCACAGATACGCAGTATTTT
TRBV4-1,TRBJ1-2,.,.,CASSRLAGDTINYGYTF,TGCGCCAGCAGCCGACTCGCCGGGGACACAATAAACTATGGCTACACCTTC
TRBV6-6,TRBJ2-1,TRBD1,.,CAGRRGDRDNEQFF,TGCGCCGGCCGCAGAGGGGACAGGGACAATGAGCAGTTCTTC
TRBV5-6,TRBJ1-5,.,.,CASSPAGASNQPQHF,TGTGCCAGCAGCCCAGCAGGGGCTAGCAATCAGCCCCAGCATTTT
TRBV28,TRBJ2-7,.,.,CASSLAGGTYEQYF,TGTGCCAGCAGCTTAGCTGGGGGTACCTACGAGCAGTACTTC
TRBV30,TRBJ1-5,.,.,CAWNSPGNQPQHF,TGTGCCTGGAATTCCCCGGGGAATCAGCCCCAGCATTTT
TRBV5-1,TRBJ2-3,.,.,CASSLPVTDTQYF,TGCGCCAGCAGCTTGCCCGTCACAGATACGCAGTATTTT
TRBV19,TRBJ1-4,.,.,CASSMGLVSRGEKLFF,TGTGCCAGTAGTATGGGATTAGTATCCAGAGGTGAAAAACTGTTTTTT
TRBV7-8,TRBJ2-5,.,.,CASSRLGETQYF,TGTGCCAGCAGTCGGTTGGGGGAGACCCAGTACTTC
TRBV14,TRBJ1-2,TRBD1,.,CASSLTRTGPGGYTF,TGTGCCAGCAGTCTTACTAGGACAGGGCCGGGGGGCTACACCTTC